The rows below give T cell receptor beta chains drawn from one sample of a study of identical twins. MiXCR, applied by TCRdb to the 5' RACE reads, yields one record per CDR3 protein. Here the sample spans more than 350,000 distinct CDR3 sequences, 9% to 10% being singletons. Input material: naive T cells sorted from blood. The receptors here all came from a woman aged 45 to 65 in good health. The conserved cysteine and the conserved F or W are not part of the CDR3 here. A D gene is named only where the DNA matches it firmly.

v_gene	j_gene	d_gene	CDR3aa
TRBV29-1	TRBJ2-2	.	SVQRAANTGELF
TRBV28	TRBJ2-7	.	ASSFVGSYEQY
TRBV7-2	TRBJ2-3	TRBD2	ASSLFTSGRAGVSDTQY
TRBV10-3	TRBJ2-3	TRBD1	AISEPDRGGTDTQY
TRBV7-6	TRBJ2-2	TRBD2	ASSLAGGPNGELF
TRBV10-3	TRBJ1-5	.	AIRVSWDQPQH
TRBV4-2	TRBJ2-3	TRBD1	ASSQETGDTDTQY
TRBV4-1	TRBJ2-1	.	ASRLADNEQF
TRBV29-1	TRBJ2-3	TRBD2	SVGKAGGSDTQY
TRBV30	TRBJ2-1	.	AWSVHGGGVDEQF
TRBV19	TRBJ1-5	.	ASRLANQPQH
TRBV11-3	TRBJ2-1	.	ASSPRGLIPNEQF
TRBV2	TRBJ1-4	.	ASSIGRENEKLF
TRBV14	TRBJ2-7	.	ASSQFIQTARPNEQY
TRBV12-3/TRBV12-4	TRBJ2-3	TRBD2	ASSGLAGSLDTQY
TRBV7-9	TRBJ1-6	.	ASIGLKTLH
TRBV29-1	TRBJ2-3	TRBD2	SVLLAGVGDTQY
TRBV30	TRBJ2-1	TRBD2	ASSGSQWDEQF
TRBV24-1	TRBJ1-5	.	ATSDAGRQPQH
TRBV24-1	TRBJ2-1	TRBD2	ATSDPTSGKGNEQF
TRBV20-1	TRBJ2-3	TRBD2	SAPSPSGIPDTQY
TRBV4-1	TRBJ2-3	.	ASSQDHTRQTDTQY
TRBV25-1	TRBJ2-1	TRBD2	ASSASGISRSYNEQF
TRBV4-2	TRBJ1-2	TRBD1	ASSPSTGSSRNYGYT
TRBV20-1	TRBJ2-1	TRBD2	SATRLAGGGEQF
TRBV7-9	TRBJ2-7	.	ASSFRAREQY
TRBV5-1	TRBJ2-7	.	ASSPNTGSTTYEQY
TRBV7-2	TRBJ1-5	TRBD1	ASSLMGQGASFSNQPQH
TRBV6-5	TRBJ2-1	.	ASSYSGLNNEQF
TRBV23-1	TRBJ2-7	.	ASRTQVPSKPSYEQY
TRBV11-2	TRBJ1-1	.	ASSPLAGRTEAF
TRBV20-1	TRBJ2-5	TRBD2	SARRGTSGSRVLETQY
TRBV30	TRBJ2-1	.	AWRLNNEQF
TRBV12-3/TRBV12-4	TRBJ1-6	.	ASSSTPPTHLH
TRBV18	TRBJ2-5	.	ASSPRLKFSSAQETQY
TRBV5-1	TRBJ2-1	.	ASSLTTGRHEQF
TRBV7-9	TRBJ2-1	.	ASSPLASRTYNEQF
TRBV29-1	TRBJ2-2	.	SALPSVNTGELF
TRBV29-1	TRBJ2-3	TRBD2	SVEVPSGRPTADTQY
TRBV5-1	TRBJ1-4	TRBD1	ASSFSGGNEKLF
TRBV5-1	TRBJ2-1	TRBD2	ASSFAGTSGSGHEQF
TRBV4-1	TRBJ2-1	TRBD2	ASSQGLAGPKEF
TRBV7-9	TRBJ2-5	.	ASSFLGSPGQETQY
TRBV11-2	TRBJ2-3	.	ASSLAIGGKGPDTQY
TRBV18	TRBJ2-5	TRBD1	ASSPPGQVLQTQY
TRBV9	TRBJ1-6	.	ASSVGQGRNSPLH